The 3 T cell receptor beta chains in this list originate from one sample, sequenced in a study of beta chain features in type 1 diabetes. Study-wide results and caveats: For Type 1 diabetes patients, all four CD4+ subsets carried TCRB CDR3s that were moderately but significantly shorter.

All of the isolated RNA was reverse transcribed, so expressed TCRB transcripts were sequenced. Measured with immunoSEQ multiplex PCR; TCRdb has only the in-frame clones, and not every one. The table shows about 650,000 clones, with roughly an eighth occurring only once. These TCRs are of unknown antigen specificity. Sequenced: naive CD4+ T cells from blood. The origin of the receptors is a young man with type 1 diabetes.

The J gene is TRBJ2-5, the V gene TRBV7-9; D might be TRBD1 or TRBD2, each matching 5 bases. The V gene's germline CDR1 is SEHNR and CDR2 FQNEAQ (reference sequence). The V end lost 6 bases, the J end lost 5 bases, and 16 bases lay between the germline ends. The CDR3 contains 14 residues. CDR3 in amino acids: CASRSGATQETQYF. CDR3 coding DNA: TGTGCCAGCAGATCCGGGGCCACCCAGGAGACCCAGTACTTC.

This clone was seen a few times. The CDR3 region has the DNA TGCGCCAGCAGCCAAGTCCCTGTGACAGGAACAACAGATACGCAGTATTTT. Translating it yields CASSQVPVTGTTDTQYF. The rearrangement joins TRBV4-3 to TRBJ2-3; the D gene is possibly TRBD1 (6 bases). V was pared by 1 base and J by 3 bases, with 17 bases between. This CDR3 has 17 residues. From germline, CDR1 is LGHNA and CDR2 YSLEER.

This clone was seen a handful of times. The chain uses TRBV19 and TRBJ2-6; possible D gene TRBD1, 5 bases. V was cut by 7 bases and J by 0 bases, with 10 bases left in between. Germline V gene sequence: CDR1 LNHDA, CDR2 SQIVND (reference sequence). The CDR3 loop spans 15 amino acids. The CDR3 sequence: CASTPGHSGANVLTF. The DNA for the CDR3 is TGTGCCAGTACACCAGGGCACTCTGGGGCCAACGTCCTGACTTTC.